The rows below give T cell receptor beta chains drawn from one sample of a study of cytomegalovirus exposure and HLA in healthy donors. Clones were sequenced by immunoSEQ multiplex PCR, and TCRdb holds only the in-frame ones, with some missing. The profile shows about 120,000 clones, 60% to 80% of them singletons. What was sequenced was PBMCs. All receptors derive from a human donor in good health. CDR3s include the opening cysteine and the closing phenylalanine or tryptophan. Fields, in order: clone size, V gene, D gene, J gene, CDR3 DNA, CDR3 protein. The D gene is left open where the match is weak. Rows give clone size only sometimes, using once, few, many, or a class for an expanded clone.

abundance: NA; v_gene: TRBV28; d_gene: TRBD1; j_gene: TRBJ1-5; CDR3nt: TGTGCCAGCAGTTTAAGGACAGGAATCAATCAGCCCCAGCATTTT; CDR3aa: CASSLRTGINQPQHF
abundance: NA; v_gene: TRBV6-6; d_gene: NA; j_gene: TRBJ2-7; CDR3nt: TGTGCCAGCAGTTACTCGAAGGGAGCGAACGAGCAGTACTTC; CDR3aa: CASSYSKGANEQYF
abundance: NA; v_gene: TRBV19; d_gene: NA; j_gene: TRBJ2-6; CDR3nt: TGTGCCAGTATCCTCTCTGGGGCCAACGTCCTGACTTTC; CDR3aa: CASILSGANVLTF
abundance: NA; v_gene: TRBV18; d_gene: TRBD1; j_gene: TRBJ1-5; CDR3nt: TGTGCCAGCTCAGCCGGGACAGGGGATCAGCCCCAGCATTTT; CDR3aa: CASSAGTGDQPQHF
abundance: NA; v_gene: TRBV2; d_gene: NA; j_gene: TRBJ1-5; CDR3nt: TGTGCCAGCAGTGAAAGGAACAGGGTTGGGGCTAGCAATCAGCCCCAGCATTTT; CDR3aa: CASSERNRVGASNQPQHF
abundance: NA; v_gene: TRBV19; d_gene: NA; j_gene: TRBJ2-3; CDR3nt: TGTGCCAGTAGTATTGACAGCGATTTGCAGTATTTT; CDR3aa: CASSIDSDLQYF
abundance: once; v_gene: TRBV6-1; d_gene: TRBD1; j_gene: TRBJ2-1; CDR3nt: TGTGCCAGCAGGGAGGACAGGGGATCTAGTGAGCAGTTCTTC; CDR3aa: CASREDRGSSEQFF
abundance: NA; v_gene: TRBV19; d_gene: NA; j_gene: TRBJ2-1; CDR3nt: TGTGCCAGTAGTATGAGTAGGCGGGATGAGCAGTTCTTC; CDR3aa: CASSMSRRDEQFF
abundance: NA; v_gene: TRBV10-2; d_gene: TRBD1; j_gene: TRBJ1-5; CDR3nt: TGCGCCAGCAGTGACGGGACAGGGATCAATCAGCCCCAGCATTTT; CDR3aa: CASSDGTGINQPQHF
abundance: NA; v_gene: TRBV15; d_gene: NA; j_gene: TRBJ2-1; CDR3nt: TGTGCCACCAGCGGAAGGGAGTTACTCGTAAACAATGAGCAGTTCTTC; CDR3aa: CATSGRELLVNNEQFF
abundance: NA; v_gene: TRBV28; d_gene: TRBD1; j_gene: TRBJ2-5; CDR3nt: TGTGCCAGCAGATACGACAGGGTGGGAGAGACCCAGTACTTC; CDR3aa: CASRYDRVGETQYF
abundance: NA; v_gene: TRBV27; d_gene: TRBD2; j_gene: TRBJ2-1; CDR3nt: TGTGCCAGCAGTTTGGCTAGCGGGAGGGCCGTGGGCTACAATGAGCAGTTCTTC; CDR3aa: CASSLASGRAVGYNEQFF
abundance: NA; v_gene: TRBV6-5; d_gene: TRBD2; j_gene: TRBJ2-7; CDR3nt: TGTGCCAGCAGTAACCCGGGAGGCGAGCAGTACTTC; CDR3aa: CASSNPGGEQYF
abundance: NA; v_gene: TRBV7-8; d_gene: TRBD1; j_gene: TRBJ1-3; CDR3nt: TGTGCCAGCAGCTGGAATACAGGGGGTGGAAACACCATATATTTT; CDR3aa: CASSWNTGGGNTIYF
abundance: once; v_gene: TRBV7-9; d_gene: TRBD1; j_gene: TRBJ2-3; CDR3nt: TGTGCCAGCAGCTTTACGACAGGGGAAGGCACAGATACGCAGTATTTT; CDR3aa: CASSFTTGEGTDTQYF
abundance: NA; v_gene: TRBV27; d_gene: TRBD1; j_gene: TRBJ1-1; CDR3nt: TGTGCCAGCAGTCGACAGGGGGTCACTGAAGCTTTCTTT; CDR3aa: CASSRQGVTEAFF
abundance: few; v_gene: TRBV30; d_gene: TRBD1; j_gene: TRBJ2-1; CDR3nt: TGTGCCTGGAGTGCCGGGACAGGGGATTACACTGAGCAGTTCTTC; CDR3aa: CAWSAGTGDYTEQFF
abundance: NA; v_gene: TRBV5-1; d_gene: TRBD1; j_gene: TRBJ1-1; CDR3nt: TGCGCCAGCAGCTTACAGGGGGCGCCTGAAGCTTTCTTT; CDR3aa: CASSLQGAPEAFF
abundance: NA; v_gene: TRBV5-6; d_gene: TRBD1; j_gene: TRBJ1-2; CDR3nt: TGTGCCAGCAGCTTCCGTGGAACAGGGGACTATGGCTACACCTTC; CDR3aa: CASSFRGTGDYGYTF
abundance: NA; v_gene: TRBV18; d_gene: NA; j_gene: TRBJ2-5; CDR3nt: TGTGCCAGCTCACCAGCCAGCGGTTCTAAAGAGACCCAGTACTTC; CDR3aa: CASSPASGSKETQYF
abundance: NA; v_gene: TRBV19; d_gene: TRBD1; j_gene: TRBJ1-4; CDR3nt: TGTGCCAGTAGTCCCACAGGACAGGGAAGTGAAAAACTGTTTTTT; CDR3aa: CASSPTGQGSEKLFF
abundance: few; v_gene: TRBV7-8; d_gene: NA; j_gene: TRBJ1-3; CDR3nt: TGTGCCAGCAGCTTGGACAGATACTCTGGAAACACCATATATTTT; CDR3aa: CASSLDRYSGNTIYF
abundance: once; v_gene: TRBV4-2; d_gene: NA; j_gene: TRBJ2-7; CDR3nt: TGTGCCAGCAGCCAAGACCATTGGGCTAGCGTCTCCTACGAGCAGTACTTC; CDR3aa: CASSQDHWASVSYEQYF
abundance: NA; v_gene: TRBV19; d_gene: NA; j_gene: TRBJ2-1; CDR3nt: TGTGCCAGTAGTAAAGAACCGATGAGCTCCTACAATGAGCAGTTCTTC; CDR3aa: CASSKEPMSSYNEQFF
abundance: NA; v_gene: TRBV13; d_gene: TRBD2; j_gene: TRBJ2-3; CDR3nt: TGTGCCAGCAGCTTATCCGGGCGAGGACTAGGCCTCACAGATACGCAGTATTTT; CDR3aa: CASSLSGRGLGLTDTQYF
abundance: few; v_gene: TRBV15; d_gene: NA; j_gene: TRBJ2-2; CDR3nt: TGTGCCACCAGCTCCCCGCGAGTCGGGAGAATCGGGGAGCTGTTTTTT; CDR3aa: CATSSPRVGRIGELFF
abundance: NA; v_gene: TRBV6-4; d_gene: NA; j_gene: TRBJ1-1; CDR3nt: TGTGCCAGCAGTGACTCGAATGGTTGGCGGGGGAAGGACACTGAAGCTTTCTTT; CDR3aa: CASSDSNGWRGKDTEAFF
abundance: NA; v_gene: TRBV6-6; d_gene: TRBD1; j_gene: TRBJ1-2; CDR3nt: TGTGCCAGCAGCACGCAGAGAGGGGGCGCCTATGGCTACACCTTC; CDR3aa: CASSTQRGGAYGYTF
abundance: NA; v_gene: TRBV7-3; d_gene: NA; j_gene: TRBJ2-6; CDR3nt: TGTGCCAGCAGCTCGGCCGCGGGGACTGGGGCCAACGTCCTGACTTTC; CDR3aa: CASSSAAGTGANVLTF
abundance: NA; v_gene: TRBV19; d_gene: NA; j_gene: TRBJ1-1; CDR3nt: TGTGCCAGTAAGTTGGCCGCCCCGGGGTACACTGAAGCTTTCTTT; CDR3aa: CASKLAAPGYTEAFF
abundance: few; v_gene: TRBV15; d_gene: TRBD1; j_gene: TRBJ2-7; CDR3nt: TGTGCCACCAGCAGATCCGGACAGGGCACCTACGAGCAGTACTTC; CDR3aa: CATSRSGQGTYEQYF
abundance: NA; v_gene: TRBV5-4; d_gene: TRBD2; j_gene: TRBJ2-1; CDR3nt: TGTGCCAGCAGCTGGACTAGCGGGCCCCACAATGAGCAGTTCTTC; CDR3aa: CASSWTSGPHNEQFF
abundance: NA; v_gene: TRBV7-9; d_gene: TRBD1; j_gene: TRBJ2-3; CDR3nt: TGTGCCAGCAGCTTAGCGGACAGGGTCGCAGATACGCAGTATTTT; CDR3aa: CASSLADRVADTQYF
abundance: NA; v_gene: TRBV5-1; d_gene: NA; j_gene: TRBJ2-5; CDR3nt: TGCGCCAGCAGCCCAGACAGGAGGAAGACCCAGTACTTC; CDR3aa: CASSPDRRKTQYF
abundance: NA; v_gene: TRBV5-1; d_gene: NA; j_gene: TRBJ2-7; CDR3nt: TGCGCCAGCAGCTCAGGGTTAACCATTGACGAGCAGTACTTC; CDR3aa: CASSSGLTIDEQYF
abundance: NA; v_gene: TRBV6-1; d_gene: NA; j_gene: TRBJ1-5; CDR3nt: TGTGCCAGCACCGCCAGGGGCACTAATCAGCCCCAGCATTTT; CDR3aa: CASTARGTNQPQHF
abundance: once; v_gene: TRBV30; d_gene: NA; j_gene: TRBJ1-2; CDR3nt: TGTGCCTGGAGTGTGAACACCGTGACGGGGGGCTACACCTTC; CDR3aa: CAWSVNTVTGGYTF
abundance: NA; v_gene: TRBV27; d_gene: TRBD2; j_gene: TRBJ2-7; CDR3nt: TGTGCCAGCGTTGGGCTAGCGGGAGGGAGCTCCTACGAGCAGTACTTC; CDR3aa: CASVGLAGGSSYEQYF
abundance: NA; v_gene: TRBV18; d_gene: TRBD1; j_gene: TRBJ1-1; CDR3nt: TGTGCCAGCTCACCACGGAGCGACAGGGTGACTGAAGCTTTCTTT; CDR3aa: CASSPRSDRVTEAFF
abundance: NA; v_gene: TRBV5-1; d_gene: NA; j_gene: TRBJ2-3; CDR3nt: TGCGCCAGCAGCAAGAGACTAGGGGGAGGGACAGATACGCAGTATTTT; CDR3aa: CASSKRLGGGTDTQYF
abundance: NA; v_gene: TRBV9; d_gene: NA; j_gene: TRBJ1-5; CDR3nt: TGTGCCAGCAGCGTAGCCGCAGGGAACGGTCAGCCCCAGCATTTT; CDR3aa: CASSVAAGNGQPQHF
abundance: few; v_gene: TRBV28; d_gene: TRBD1; j_gene: TRBJ1-5; CDR3nt: TGTGCCAGCGCTCGGAACCGGGACAGTAATCAGCCCCAGCATTTT; CDR3aa: CASARNRDSNQPQHF
abundance: NA; v_gene: TRBV5-1; d_gene: NA; j_gene: TRBJ2-7; CDR3nt: TGCGCCAGCAGCTTGGGGGGGGGCACCTACGAGCAGTACTTC; CDR3aa: CASSLGGGTYEQYF